This TCR beta chain stems from a study of cytomegalovirus exposure and HLA in healthy donors. Amplification used 60 Vbeta primers and 13 Jbeta primers. The table came from immunoSEQ multiplex PCR; TCRdb's copy has only in-frame clones and leaves some out. The sample lists approximately 170,000 clones; approximately 80% were seen once. Trimming cost V 5 bases and J 10 bases; bases outside gene matches: 13. Germline V gene lookup returns CDR1 PRHDT and CDR2 FYEKMQ (reference sequence). This CDR3 is 15 amino acids long. Input material: PBMCs. The chain recombines TRBV13 with TRBJ2-1; 8 positions agree with TRBD2. This clonotype was sampled from a male donor in good health and CMV-seropositive. CDR3 DNA sequence: TGTGCCAGCAGCCTGACGGTCGGGGGGGCTCGAGAGCAGTTCTTC. This codes for CASSLTVGGAREQFF.